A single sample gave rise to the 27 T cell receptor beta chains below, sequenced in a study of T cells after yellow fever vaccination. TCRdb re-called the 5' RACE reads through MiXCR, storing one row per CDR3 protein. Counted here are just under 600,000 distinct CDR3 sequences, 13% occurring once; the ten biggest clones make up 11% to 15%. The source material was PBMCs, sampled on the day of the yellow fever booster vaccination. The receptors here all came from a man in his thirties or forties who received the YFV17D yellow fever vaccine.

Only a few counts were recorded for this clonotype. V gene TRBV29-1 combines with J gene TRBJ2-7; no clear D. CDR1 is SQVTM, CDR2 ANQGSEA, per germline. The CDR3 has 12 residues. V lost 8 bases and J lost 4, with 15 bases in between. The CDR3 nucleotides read TGCAGCTACGCCGTTGGGTTATACGAGCAGTACTTC. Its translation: CSYAVGLYEQYF.

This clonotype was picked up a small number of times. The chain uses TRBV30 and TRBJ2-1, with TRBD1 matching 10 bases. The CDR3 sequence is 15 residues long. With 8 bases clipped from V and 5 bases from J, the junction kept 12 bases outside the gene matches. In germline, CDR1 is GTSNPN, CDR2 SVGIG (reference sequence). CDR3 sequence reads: CAGGLGQGLDNEQFF. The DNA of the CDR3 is TGTGCCGGAGGCCTGGGACAGGGGTTAGACAATGAGCAGTTCTTC.

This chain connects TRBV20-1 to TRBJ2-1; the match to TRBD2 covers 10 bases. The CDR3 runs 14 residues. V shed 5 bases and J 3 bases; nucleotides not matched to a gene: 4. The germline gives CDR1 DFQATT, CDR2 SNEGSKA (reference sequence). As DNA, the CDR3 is TGCAGTGCTTATGGACTAGCGGACTACAATGAGCAGTTCTTC. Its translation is CSAYGLADYNEQFF.

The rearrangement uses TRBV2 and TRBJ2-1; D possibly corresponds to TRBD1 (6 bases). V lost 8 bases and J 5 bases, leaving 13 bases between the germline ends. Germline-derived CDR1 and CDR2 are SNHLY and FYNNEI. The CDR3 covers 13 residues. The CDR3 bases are TGTGCCAGCGGGGACACCTTTAACAATGAGCAGTTCTTC. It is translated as CASGDTFNNEQFF. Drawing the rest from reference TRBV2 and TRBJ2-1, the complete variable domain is EPEVTQTPSHQVTQMGQEVILRCVPISNHLYFYWYRQILGQKVEFLVSFYNNEISEKSEIFDDQFSVERPDGSNFTLKIRSTKLEDSAMYFCASGDTFNNEQFFGPGTRLTVL.

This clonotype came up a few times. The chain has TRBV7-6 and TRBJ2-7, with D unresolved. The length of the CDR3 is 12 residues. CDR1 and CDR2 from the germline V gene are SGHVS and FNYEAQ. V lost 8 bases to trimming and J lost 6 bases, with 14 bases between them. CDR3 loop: CASAAPGREQYF. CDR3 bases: TGTGCCAGCGCTGCCCCCGGGCGCGAGCAGTACTTC.

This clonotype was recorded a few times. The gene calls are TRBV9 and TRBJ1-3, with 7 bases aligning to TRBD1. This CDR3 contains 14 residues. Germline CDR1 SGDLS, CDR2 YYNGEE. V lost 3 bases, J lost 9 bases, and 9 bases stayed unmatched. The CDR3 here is CASSASGTVGTIYF. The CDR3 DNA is TGTGCCAGCAGCGCATCGGGGACAGTGGGCACCATATATTTT.

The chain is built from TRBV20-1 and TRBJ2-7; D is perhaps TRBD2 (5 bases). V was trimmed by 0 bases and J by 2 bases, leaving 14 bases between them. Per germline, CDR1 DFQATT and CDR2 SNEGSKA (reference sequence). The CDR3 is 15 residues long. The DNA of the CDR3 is TGCAGTGCTAGAGAGGGGAGAGGGAACCCCTACGAGCAGTACTTC. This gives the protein CSAREGRGNPYEQYF.

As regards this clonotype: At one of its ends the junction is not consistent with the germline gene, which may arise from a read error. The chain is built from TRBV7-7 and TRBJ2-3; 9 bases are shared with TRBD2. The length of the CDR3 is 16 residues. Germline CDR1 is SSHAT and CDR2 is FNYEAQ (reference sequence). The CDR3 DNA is TGTGCTAGCAGCCGCTCCCTCGCGGGAGGGGCAGATACGCAGTATTTT. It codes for CASSRSLAGGADTQYF.

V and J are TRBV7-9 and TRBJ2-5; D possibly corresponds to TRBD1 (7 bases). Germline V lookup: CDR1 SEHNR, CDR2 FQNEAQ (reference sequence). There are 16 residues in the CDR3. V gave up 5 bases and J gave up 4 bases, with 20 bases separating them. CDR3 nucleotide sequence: TGTGCCAGCAGCCCCGATCAGGGGGGCAGGGGAGAGACCCAGTACTTC. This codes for CASSPDQGGRGETQYF.

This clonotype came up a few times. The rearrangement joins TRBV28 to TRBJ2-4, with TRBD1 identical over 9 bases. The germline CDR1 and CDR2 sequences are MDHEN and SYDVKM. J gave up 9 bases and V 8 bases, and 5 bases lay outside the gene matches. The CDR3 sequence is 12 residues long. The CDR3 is CASGQGKGIQYF. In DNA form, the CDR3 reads TGTGCCAGCGGACAGGGGAAGGGCATTCAGTACTTC. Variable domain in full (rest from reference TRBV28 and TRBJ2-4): DVKVTQSSRYLVKRTGEKVFLECVQDMDHENMFWYRQDPGLGLRLIYFSYDVKMKEKGDIPEGYSVSREKKERFSLILESASTNQTSMYLCASGQGKGIQYFGAGTRLSVL.

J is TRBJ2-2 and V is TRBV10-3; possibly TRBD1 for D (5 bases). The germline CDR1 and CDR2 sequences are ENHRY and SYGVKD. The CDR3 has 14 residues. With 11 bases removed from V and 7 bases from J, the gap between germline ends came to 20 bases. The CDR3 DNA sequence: TGTGCCTCCGAAGGTACCGACAGTGTCGGGGAGCTGTTTTTT. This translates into CASEGTDSVGELFF.

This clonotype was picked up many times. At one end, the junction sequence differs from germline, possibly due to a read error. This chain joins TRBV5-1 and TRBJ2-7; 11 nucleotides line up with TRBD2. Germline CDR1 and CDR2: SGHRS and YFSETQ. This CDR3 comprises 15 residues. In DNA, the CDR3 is TGTGCCAGCAGCTTAACTAGCGGGAGTTCCTACGAGCAGTACTTC. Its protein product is CASSLTSGSSYEQYF.

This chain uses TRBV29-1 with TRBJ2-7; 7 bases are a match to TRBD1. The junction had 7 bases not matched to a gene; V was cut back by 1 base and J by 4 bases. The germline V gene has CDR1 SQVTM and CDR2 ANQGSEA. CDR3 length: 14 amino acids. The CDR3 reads CSVEVKGADYEQYF. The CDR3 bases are TGCAGCGTTGAAGTGAAGGGGGCGGATTACGAGCAGTACTTC.

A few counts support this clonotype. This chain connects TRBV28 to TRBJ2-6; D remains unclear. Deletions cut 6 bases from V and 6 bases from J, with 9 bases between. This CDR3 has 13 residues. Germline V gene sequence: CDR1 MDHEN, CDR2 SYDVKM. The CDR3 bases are TGTGCCAGCAGGACCGAGGCGGCCAACGTCCTGACTTTC. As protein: CASRTEAANVLTF.

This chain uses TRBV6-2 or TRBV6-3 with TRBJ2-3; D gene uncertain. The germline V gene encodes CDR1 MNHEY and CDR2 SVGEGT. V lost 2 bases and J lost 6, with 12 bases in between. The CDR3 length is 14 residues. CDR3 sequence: CASSYTVIVDTQYF. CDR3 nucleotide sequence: TGTGCCAGCAGTTACACCGTTATTGTCGATACGCAGTATTTT.

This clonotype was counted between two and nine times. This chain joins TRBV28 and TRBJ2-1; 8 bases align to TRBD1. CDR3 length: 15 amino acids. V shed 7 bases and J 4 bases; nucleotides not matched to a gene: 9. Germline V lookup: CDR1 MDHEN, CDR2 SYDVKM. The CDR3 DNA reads TGTGCCAGCACGCTCGGGACAGGAGGGTACAATGAGCAGTTCTTC. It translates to CASTLGTGGYNEQFF.

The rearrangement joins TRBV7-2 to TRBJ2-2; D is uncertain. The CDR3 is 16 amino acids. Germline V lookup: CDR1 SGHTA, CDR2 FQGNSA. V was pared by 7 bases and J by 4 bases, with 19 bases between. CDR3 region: CASTTFVSAVTGELFF. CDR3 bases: TGTGCCAGCACCACGTTTGTCTCGGCAGTCACCGGGGAGCTGTTTTTT. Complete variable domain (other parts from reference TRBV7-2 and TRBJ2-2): GAGVSQSPSNKVTEKGKDVELRCDPISGHTALYWYRQSLGQGLEFLIYFQGNSAPDKSGLPSDRFSAERTGGSVSTLTIQRTQQEDSAVYLCASTTFVSAVTGELFFGEGSRLTVL.

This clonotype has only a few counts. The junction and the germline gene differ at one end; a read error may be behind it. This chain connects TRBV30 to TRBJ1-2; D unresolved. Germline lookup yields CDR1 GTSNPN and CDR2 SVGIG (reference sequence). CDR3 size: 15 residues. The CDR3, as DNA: TGTGCCTGGAGCAAACCCCTCCGGACTGCAAGGTCCTTGATCTTC. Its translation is CAWSKPLRTARSLIF.

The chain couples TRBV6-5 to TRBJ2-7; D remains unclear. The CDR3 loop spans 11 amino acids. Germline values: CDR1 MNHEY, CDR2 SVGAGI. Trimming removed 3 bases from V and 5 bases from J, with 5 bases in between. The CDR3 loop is CASSYLHEQYF. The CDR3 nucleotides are TGTGCCAGCAGTTATTTGCACGAGCAGTACTTC.

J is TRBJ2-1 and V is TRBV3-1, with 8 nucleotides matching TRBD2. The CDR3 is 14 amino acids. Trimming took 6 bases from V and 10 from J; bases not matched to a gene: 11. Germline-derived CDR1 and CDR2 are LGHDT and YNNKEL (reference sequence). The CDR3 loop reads CASRPHGGEEEQFF. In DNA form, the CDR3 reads TGTGCCAGCAGACCCCACGGGGGGGAGGAAGAGCAGTTCTTC.

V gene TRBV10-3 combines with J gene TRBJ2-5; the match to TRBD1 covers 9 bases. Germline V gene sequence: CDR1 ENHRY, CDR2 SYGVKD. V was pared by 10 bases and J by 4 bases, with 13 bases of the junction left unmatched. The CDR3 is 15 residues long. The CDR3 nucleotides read TGTGCCACCAACCCCACAGGGGGCGGTGGAGAGACCCAGTACTTC. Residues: CATNPTGGGGETQYF.

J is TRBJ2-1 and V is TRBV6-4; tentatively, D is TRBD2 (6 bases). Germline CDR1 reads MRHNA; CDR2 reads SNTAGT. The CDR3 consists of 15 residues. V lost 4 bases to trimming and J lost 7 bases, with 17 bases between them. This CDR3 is CASSAYGSGGNEQFF. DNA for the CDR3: TGTGCCAGCAGTGCTTACGGGAGTGGGGGGAATGAGCAGTTCTTC.

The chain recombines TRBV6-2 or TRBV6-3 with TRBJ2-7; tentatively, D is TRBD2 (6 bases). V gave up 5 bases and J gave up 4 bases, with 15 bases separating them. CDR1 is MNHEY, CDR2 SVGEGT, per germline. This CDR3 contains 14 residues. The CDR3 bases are TGTGCCAGCAGTCCGGAGCGAGGAGGGTACGAGCAGTACTTC. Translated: CASSPERGGYEQYF.

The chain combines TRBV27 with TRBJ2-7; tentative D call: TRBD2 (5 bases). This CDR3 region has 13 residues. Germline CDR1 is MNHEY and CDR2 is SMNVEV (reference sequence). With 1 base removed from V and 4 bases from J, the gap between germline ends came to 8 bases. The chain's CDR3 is CASSLFPGYEQYF. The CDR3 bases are TGTGCCAGCAGTTTATTTCCGGGATACGAGCAGTACTTC.

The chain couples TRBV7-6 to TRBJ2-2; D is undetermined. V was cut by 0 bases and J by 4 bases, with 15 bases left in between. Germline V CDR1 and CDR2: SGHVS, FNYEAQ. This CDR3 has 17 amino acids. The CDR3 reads CASSLAYDGWGTGELFF. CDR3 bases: TGTGCCAGCAGCTTAGCGTATGACGGGTGGGGCACCGGGGAGCTGTTTTTT.

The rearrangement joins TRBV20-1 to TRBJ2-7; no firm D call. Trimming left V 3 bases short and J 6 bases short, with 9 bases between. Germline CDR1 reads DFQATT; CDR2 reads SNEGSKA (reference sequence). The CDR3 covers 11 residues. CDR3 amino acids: CSARESSEQYF. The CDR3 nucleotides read TGCAGTGCTAGGGAGAGTAGCGAGCAGTACTTC.

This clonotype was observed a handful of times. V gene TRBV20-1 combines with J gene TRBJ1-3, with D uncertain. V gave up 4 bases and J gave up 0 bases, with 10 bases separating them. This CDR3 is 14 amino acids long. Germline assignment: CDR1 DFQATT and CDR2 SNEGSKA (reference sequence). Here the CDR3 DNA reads TGCAGTGCTACCCGCGGAAGCTCTGGAAACACCATATATTTT. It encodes CSATRGSSGNTIYF.